The 27 T cell receptor beta chains given below trace back to one sample, sequenced in a study of T cells in narcolepsy. TCRdb's copy holds only in-frame clones and misses some; the assay was immunoSEQ multiplex PCR. The sample holds around 42,000 clones; around 88% are singletons and the top ten take more than 0.9%. Sample: CD45RA- memory CD4+ T cells from PBMCs. Source of these receptors: a human donor with narcolepsy.

The chain combines TRBV23-1 with TRBJ2-2, with D unclear. TRBV23-1 is given ORF status, its function remaining uncertain. The CDR3 length is 17 residues. V was cut by 0 bases and J by 3 bases, with 14 bases left in between. DNA of the CDR3: TGCGCCAGCAGTCAATCGACCCCAAATCCCCACACCGGGGAGCTGTTTTTT. It translates to CASSQSTPNPHTGELFF.

This chain joins TRBV4-1 and TRBJ2-1; 7 positions agree with TRBD2. CDR3 size: 14 residues. Germline loops: CDR1 MGHRA, CDR2 YSYEKL. Trimming took 4 bases from V and 8 from J; bases not matched to a gene: 8. CDR3 nucleotides: TGCGCCAGCAGCCTGAGGCGGGAGTTGTATGAGCAGTTCTTC. This gives the protein CASSLRRELYEQFF.

This clone was detected once. The V gene is TRBV5-5, the J gene TRBJ2-2; D gene unclear. CDR1 is SGHKS, CDR2 YYEKEE, per germline (reference sequence). Trimming stripped 0 bases from V and 5 bases from J, with 5 bases between. The CDR3 runs to 13 residues. For the CDR3, the DNA is TGTGCCAGCAGCTTGGGAGTGACCGGGGAGCTGTTTTTT. Protein product: CASSLGVTGELFF.

The V call is TRBV18, the J call TRBJ2-1; D might be TRBD2 (7 bases). This CDR3 has 15 amino acids. Trimming took 2 bases from V and 6 from J, leaving 14 bases between them. Looked up from germline, CDR1 is KGHSH and CDR2 is LQKENI. The CDR3 nucleotides are TGTGCCAGCTCACCATATGCGGGGGCACTCAATGAGCAGTTCTTC. Translated, it gives CASSPYAGALNEQFF.

CDR3 amino acids: CASSLGGQSYNEQFF. CDR3 nucleotides: TGCGCCAGCAGCTTAGGAGGACAGAGCTACAATGAGCAGTTCTTC. The chain recombines TRBV5-1 with TRBJ2-1, with a possible D match to TRBD1 (6 bases). The CDR3 has 15 residues. The germline V gene encodes CDR1 SGHRS and CDR2 YFSETQ. The germline V and J ends were trimmed by 2 bases and 3 bases, with 12 bases remaining between them.

This clone has just a few counts. The chain has TRBV6-1 and TRBJ1-3; no clear D. The V gene's germline CDR1 is MNHNS and CDR2 SASEGT. Between the trimmed V and J ends, which lost 0 bases and 6 bases, there was a span of 6 bases. This CDR3 spans 13 amino acids. As DNA, the CDR3 is TGTGCCAGCAGTGAAGCGCTTACAAACACCATATATTTT. Amino acid sequence: CASSEALTNTIYF.

The chain links TRBV6-6 to TRBJ2-5, with 10 bases matching TRBD2. V was pared by 2 bases and J by 3 bases, with 6 bases of the junction left unmatched. Germline CDR1 is MNHNY and CDR2 is SVGAGI (reference sequence). This CDR3 contains 16 residues. For the CDR3, the DNA is TGTGCCAGCAGTTACCAAAGCGGGAGGGCCGAAGAGACCCAGTACTTC. Protein: CASSYQSGRAEETQYF.

The genes are TRBV19 and TRBJ1-6; D is ambiguous. Germline loops: CDR1 LNHDA, CDR2 SQIVND (reference sequence). Trimming took off 0 bases at V and 10 bases at J, with 16 bases between the two ends. The CDR3 covers 16 residues. The CDR3, as DNA: TGTGCCAGTAGTATAGATCCAAATCGGATATCGTCACCCCTCCACTTT. This gives the protein CASSIDPNRISSPLHF.

The gene calls are TRBV7-2 and TRBJ2-3; 10 bases map to TRBD2. Looked up from germline, CDR1 is SGHTA and CDR2 is FQGNSA. This CDR3 is built from 13 residues. The J segment lost 3 bases and the V segment lost 8 bases, leaving 2 bases of the junction unmatched. CDR3 nucleotide sequence: TGTGCCAGCGGAGCGGGGGGGACAGATACGCAGTATTTT. The encoded protein is CASGAGGTDTQYF.

The chain carries TRBV19 and TRBJ1-3; a weak D match, TRBD1 (5 bases). Germline V CDR1 and CDR2: LNHDA, SQIVND (reference sequence). Between the trimmed V and J ends, which lost 5 bases and 0 bases, there was a span of 14 bases. The CDR3 loop spans 16 amino acids. The CDR3 DNA sequence: TGTGCCAGTAGTGACAGTACAGCGATCTCTGGAAACACCATATATTTT. This gives the protein CASSDSTAISGNTIYF. Looking up the rest from reference TRBV19 and TRBJ1-3 gives the full variable domain: DGGITQSPKYLFRKEGQNVTLSCEQNLNHDAMYWYRQDPGQGLRLIYYSQIVNDFQKGDIAEGYSVSREKKESFPLTVTSAQKNPTAFYLCASSDSTAISGNTIYFGEGSWLTVV.

The chain has TRBV6-1 and TRBJ1-2, with D perhaps matching TRBD1 (6 bases). V lost 5 bases and J lost 3, with 16 bases in between. The CDR3 loop spans 15 amino acids. Germline V gene lookup returns CDR1 MNHNS and CDR2 SASEGT. The CDR3 DNA sequence: TGTGCCAGCAGTCGGATCCTACAGGGAGACTATGGCTACACCTTC. This sequence encodes CASSRILQGDYGYTF.

The chain uses TRBV7-3 and TRBJ2-1, with 13 nucleotides matching TRBD2. Germline CDR1 is SGHTA and CDR2 is FQGTGA. CDR3 length: 15 residues. The V segment lost 4 bases and the J segment 6 bases; nucleotides outside the gene matches: 3. CDR3 nucleotides: TGTGCCAGCAGCTGGACTAGCGGGAGAGCCAATGAGCAGTTCTTC. It codes for CASSWTSGRANEQFF.

The chain couples TRBV10-2 to TRBJ1-4, with 8 bases fitting TRBD1. V trimming: 4 bases; J trimming: 4 bases; junction bases outside the gene matches: 5. Per germline, CDR1 WSHSY and CDR2 SAAADI. This CDR3 comprises 15 residues. CDR3 DNA sequence: TGCGCCAGCAGTGTGTCAGGACAGGGTAATGAAAAACTGTTTTTT. Its translation is CASSVSGQGNEKLFF.

The CDR3 is CASRTGDYGYTF. The CDR3 DNA follows: TGTGCCAGCAGGACAGGGGACTATGGCTACACCTTC. The rearrangement links TRBV27 to TRBJ1-2; TRBD1 matches 8 bases. V dropped 6 bases and J dropped 3; count of bases not matched to a gene: 0. The CDR3 extends over 12 amino acids. CDR1 is MNHEY and CDR2 is SMNVEV in the germline V gene (reference sequence).

The chain carries TRBV6-5 and TRBJ2-2; perhaps TRBD2 as D (6 bases). The CDR3 has 14 amino acids. Germline V gene sequence: CDR1 MNHEY, CDR2 SVGAGI. The V gene lost 5 bases and the J gene lost 6 bases, with 13 bases spanning the gap. This chain's CDR3 is CASSTTTSSGELFF. The CDR3 DNA follows: TGTGCCAGCAGTACTACAACTAGCTCCGGGGAGCTGTTTTTT.

The chain is built from TRBV5-6 and TRBJ1-4; unclear D gene. From germline, CDR1 is SGHDT and CDR2 YYEEEE. Trimming left V 4 bases short and J 4 bases short, with 11 bases between. This CDR3 is 14 amino acids long. The CDR3 bases are TGTGCCAGCAGCGCTGGGGTGAATAATGAAAAACTGTTTTTT. Encoded protein: CASSAGVNNEKLFF.

This sequence joins TRBV6-5 and TRBJ1-2, with a possible D match to TRBD1 (5 bases). Trimming pared 0 bases from V and 4 bases from J, leaving 12 bases between. The length of the CDR3 is 15 residues. Germline V gene lookup returns CDR1 MNHEY and CDR2 SVGAGI. This chain's CDR3 is CASSYSGGEGYGYTF. The DNA of the CDR3 is TGTGCCAGCAGTTACTCTGGGGGGGAAGGCTATGGCTACACCTTC.

This chain links TRBV7-3 with TRBJ2-7; 11 bases match TRBD2. V gave up 1 base and J gave up 7 bases; unmatched junction bases: 6. This CDR3 contains 15 residues. CDR1 SGHTA and CDR2 FQGTGA come from the germline V gene. This CDR3 reads CASSLKLAGEEEQYF. Written as DNA, the CDR3 is TGTGCCAGCAGCTTAAAACTAGCGGGAGAAGAAGAGCAGTACTTC.

J is TRBJ2-5 and V is TRBV28; D is possibly TRBD2 (5 bases). This CDR3 spans 15 amino acids. Germline-derived CDR1 and CDR2 are MDHEN and SYDVKM. V gave up 2 bases and J gave up 5 bases, with 15 bases separating them. The CDR3 DNA sequence: TGTGCCAGCAGTTTAAACACCTACCGAGGGGAGACCCAGTACTTC. This encodes CASSLNTYRGETQYF.

This rearrangement joins TRBV6-1 to TRBJ1-1; perhaps TRBD1 as D (6 bases). Germline loops: CDR1 MNHNS, CDR2 SASEGT. The CDR3 loop spans 15 amino acids. V lost 3 bases to trimming and J lost 6 bases, with 17 bases between them. CDR3 DNA sequence: TGTGCCAGCAGTGACCACAGGTTTGGGGGGCCTGAAGCTTTCTTT. Protein sequence: CASSDHRFGGPEAFF.

The chain employs TRBV5-5 and TRBJ2-7; weak D call: TRBD2 (6 bases). Germline CDR1 and CDR2: SGHKS and YYEKEE (reference sequence). Trimming removed 2 bases at V and 1 base at J, with 22 bases between. CDR3 length: 18 residues. The CDR3 region is CASSLRESSHYRSYEQYF. Here the CDR3 DNA reads TGTGCCAGCAGCTTACGGGAGTCTTCTCACTATAGATCCTACGAGCAGTACTTC.

The V and J genes are TRBV6-4 and TRBJ2-3; 7 bases are shared with TRBD2. The V and J ends lost 2 bases and 4 bases, in that order; junction bases with no gene match: 0. The CDR3 runs to 13 residues. The germline V gene has CDR1 MRHNA and CDR2 SNTAGT. Written as DNA, the CDR3 is TGTGCCAGCAGTGACGGGAGGGCAGATACGCAGTATTTT. This gives the protein CASSDGRADTQYF.

The V call is TRBV19, the J call TRBJ1-5; the match to TRBD1 covers 9 bases. The V and J ends lost 4 bases and 1 base, in that order; junction bases with no gene match: 5. The germline V gene encodes CDR1 LNHDA and CDR2 SQIVND (reference sequence). The CDR3 is 16 amino acids. The CDR3 DNA reads TGTGCCAGTAGTACCACAGGGGGCGGCAGCAATCAGCCCCAGCATTTT. Translated: CASSTTGGGSNQPQHF.

The chain is built from TRBV5-1 and TRBJ2-5; 9 bases match TRBD2. The CDR3 length is 14 residues. Per germline, CDR1 SGHRS and CDR2 YFSETQ. V was pared by 6 bases and J by 5 bases, with 8 bases of the junction left unmatched. This CDR3 reads CASTSGTSKETQYF. CDR3 coding DNA: TGCGCCAGCACCTCCGGGACTAGCAAGGAGACCCAGTACTTC.

The V and J genes are TRBV5-6 and TRBJ2-1; TRBD1 aligns across 8 bases. The CDR3 is 15 amino acids. Per the germline V gene, CDR1 is SGHDT and CDR2 is YYEEEE. The V segment lost 3 bases and the J segment 2 bases; nucleotides outside the gene matches: 4. The DNA of the CDR3 is TGTGCCAGCAGCTGGAAGGGACAGGCCTACAATGAGCAGTTCTTC. Translating gives CASSWKGQAYNEQFF.

The CDR3 DNA reads TGTGCCAGCTCAAGAGGGCAGCCAACAGATACGCAGTATTTT. Translation gives CASSRGQPTDTQYF. The chain couples TRBV2 to TRBJ2-3; D perhaps matches TRBD2 (5 bases). Between the trimmed V and J ends, which lost 8 bases and 3 bases, there was a span of 15 bases. The CDR3 runs to 14 residues. Germline loops: CDR1 SNHLY, CDR2 FYNNEI.

This chain's CDR3 is CASNFEETQYF. The CDR3 bases are TGCGCCAGCAATTTTGAAGAGACCCAGTACTTC. V and J are TRBV5-1 and TRBJ2-5; D is ambiguous. This CDR3 is built from 11 residues. V was shortened by 6 bases and J by 3 bases, with 6 bases between the two germline ends. The germline V gene encodes CDR1 SGHRS and CDR2 YFSETQ.